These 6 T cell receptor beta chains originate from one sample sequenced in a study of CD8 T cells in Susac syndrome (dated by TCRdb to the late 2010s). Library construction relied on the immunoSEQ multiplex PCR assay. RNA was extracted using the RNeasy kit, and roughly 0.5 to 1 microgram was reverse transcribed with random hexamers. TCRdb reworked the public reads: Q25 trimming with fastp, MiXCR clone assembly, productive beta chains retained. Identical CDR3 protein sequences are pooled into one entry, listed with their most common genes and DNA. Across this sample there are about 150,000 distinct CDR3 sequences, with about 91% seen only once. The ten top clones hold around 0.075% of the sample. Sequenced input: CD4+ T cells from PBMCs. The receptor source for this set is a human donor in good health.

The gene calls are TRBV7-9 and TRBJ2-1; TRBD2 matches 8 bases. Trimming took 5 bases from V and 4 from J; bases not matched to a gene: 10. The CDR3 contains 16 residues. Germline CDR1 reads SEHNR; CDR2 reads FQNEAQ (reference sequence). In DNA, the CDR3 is TGTGCCAGCAGCCCCACTGCGGGAGGAATTTACAATGAGCAGTTCTTC. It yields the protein CASSPTAGGIYNEQFF.

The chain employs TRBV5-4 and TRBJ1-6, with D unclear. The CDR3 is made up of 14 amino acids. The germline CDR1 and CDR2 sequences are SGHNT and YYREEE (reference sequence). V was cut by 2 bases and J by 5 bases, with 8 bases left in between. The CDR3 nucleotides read TGTGCCAGCAGCTTAGGACGGAATAATTCACCCCTCCACTTT. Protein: CASSLGRNNSPLHF.

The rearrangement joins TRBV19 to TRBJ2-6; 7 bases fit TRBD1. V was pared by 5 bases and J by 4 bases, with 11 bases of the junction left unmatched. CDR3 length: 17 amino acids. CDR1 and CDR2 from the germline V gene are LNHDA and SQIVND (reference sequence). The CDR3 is CASSSEQGPGGANVLTF. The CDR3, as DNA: TGTGCCAGTAGTTCTGAACAGGGGCCGGGGGGGGCCAACGTCCTGACTTTC.

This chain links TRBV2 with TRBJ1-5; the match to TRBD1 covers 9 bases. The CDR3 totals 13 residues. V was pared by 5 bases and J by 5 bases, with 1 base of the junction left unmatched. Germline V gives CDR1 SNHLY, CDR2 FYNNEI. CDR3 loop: CASSRTGDQPQHF. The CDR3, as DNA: TGTGCCAGCAGTAGGACAGGGGATCAGCCCCAGCATTTT.

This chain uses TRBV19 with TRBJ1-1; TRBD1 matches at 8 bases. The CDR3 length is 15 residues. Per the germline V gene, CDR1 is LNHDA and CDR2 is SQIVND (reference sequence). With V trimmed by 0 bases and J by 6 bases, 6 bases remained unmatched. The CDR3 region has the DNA TGTGCCAGTAGTATAGAGGCAGGGGGCGCGTCTGAAGCTTTCTTT. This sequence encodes CASSIEAGGASEAFF. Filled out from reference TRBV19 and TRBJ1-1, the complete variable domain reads DGGITQSPKYLFRKEGQNVTLSCEQNLNHDAMYWYRQDPGQGLRLIYYSQIVNDFQKGDIAEGYSVSREKKESFPLTVTSAQKNPTAFYLCASSIEAGGASEAFFGQGTRLTVV.

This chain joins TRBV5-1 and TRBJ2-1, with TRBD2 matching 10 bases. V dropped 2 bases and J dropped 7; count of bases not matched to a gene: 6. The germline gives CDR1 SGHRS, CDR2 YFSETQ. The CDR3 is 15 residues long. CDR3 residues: CASSFSLAGVNEQFF. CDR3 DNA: TGCGCCAGCAGCTTCAGCCTAGCGGGGGTAAATGAGCAGTTCTTC.